This T cell receptor (beta chain) was sequenced in a study of cytomegalovirus exposure and HLA in healthy donors. The primer mix had 60 Vbeta and 13 Jbeta primers. The method was immunoSEQ multiplex PCR; TCRdb's version includes in-frame clones alone and lacks a portion of them. The sample has 80,000 to 90,000 clones, more than 70% seen once. Trimming stripped 7 bases from V and 5 bases from J, with 17 bases between. This CDR3 contains 14 residues. Germline values: CDR1 SGHNT, CDR2 YYREEE (reference sequence). This clonotype originated in a man aged 35 to 55 in good health and CMV-seronegative. Sequencing used PBMCs. The chain combines TRBV5-4 with TRBJ2-3, with a weak D call TRBD2 (5 bases). The CDR3 bases are TGTGCCAGCGGACTTCCCGATCGTGGAGATACGCAGTATTTT. It translates to CASGLPDRGDTQYF.